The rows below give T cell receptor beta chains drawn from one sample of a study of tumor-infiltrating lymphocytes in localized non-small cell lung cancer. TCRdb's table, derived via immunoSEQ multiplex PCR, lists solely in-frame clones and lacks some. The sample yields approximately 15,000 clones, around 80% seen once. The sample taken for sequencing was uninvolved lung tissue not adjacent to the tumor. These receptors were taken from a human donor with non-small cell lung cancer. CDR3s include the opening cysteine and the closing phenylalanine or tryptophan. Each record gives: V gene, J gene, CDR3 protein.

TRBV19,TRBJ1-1,CATRGGGSKGTEAFF
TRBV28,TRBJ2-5,CASSSFVRETQYF
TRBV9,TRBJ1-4,CASSDGQATNEKLFF
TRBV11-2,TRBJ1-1,CASSPWTGIGTEAFF
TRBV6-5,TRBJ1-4,CASSYGQGRSYEKLFF
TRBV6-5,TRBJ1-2,CASSYSTGFGFYGYTF
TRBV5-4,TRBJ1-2,CASSYKGLRGGYTF
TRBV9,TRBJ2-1,CASSTGGISYNEQFF
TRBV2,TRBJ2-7,CATSPWDHEQYF
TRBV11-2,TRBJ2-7,CASSLRGFEQYF
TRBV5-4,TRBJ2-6,CASMGRANVLTF
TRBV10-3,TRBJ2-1,CAISEPLPGLAGDPRSYNEQFF
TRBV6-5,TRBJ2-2,CASSYGSPGELFF
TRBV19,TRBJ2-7,CASSKGSYEQYF
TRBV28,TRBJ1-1,CATNPRDGSTEAFF
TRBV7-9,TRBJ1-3,CASRPRLPGNTIYF
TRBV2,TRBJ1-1,CASSTRAGNTEAFF
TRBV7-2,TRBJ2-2,CASGKRQGAYTGELFF
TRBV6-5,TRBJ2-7,CASSYSEGDEQYF
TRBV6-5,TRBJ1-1,CASRDPFRGTEAFF
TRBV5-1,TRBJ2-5,CASSLYRDQETQYF
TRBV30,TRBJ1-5,CAWSVRGGRGQIEPQHF
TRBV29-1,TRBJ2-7,CSVGGSNEQYF
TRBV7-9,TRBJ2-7,CASSLGQGVDEQYF
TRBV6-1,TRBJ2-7,CASSGRNWGYEQYF
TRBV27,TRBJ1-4,CASSLDFLGGEKLFF
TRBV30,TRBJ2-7,CAWSVDEISYEQYF
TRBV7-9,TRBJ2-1,CASSSSSRDGEQFF
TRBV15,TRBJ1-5,CATSRTLRQSNQPQHF